The sequence of this T cell receptor (beta chain) was determined in a study of cytomegalovirus exposure and HLA in healthy donors. With respect to this clone: Its antigen is unidentified.

Overall study results and limits: Per a later analysis, HLA-associated TCR beta chains showed more clonal expansion than other, equally common TCR beta chains. Specific recognition of CMV antigens was confirmed in vitro for a few chains (all CMV-associated). The study dropped some indistinguishable V segments, TRBV6-2 and TRBV6-3 among them.

The CDR3 sequence is 15 residues long. The V segment lost 0 bases and the J segment 5 bases; nucleotides outside the gene matches: 7. Germline V gene data show CDR1 as SGDLS and CDR2 as YYNGEE. Vbeta (60) and Jbeta (13) primers were used in the PCR. TCRdb keeps only in-frame clones here, not all; method: immunoSEQ multiplex PCR. Of roughly 170,000 clones listed, about three quarters are singletons. This chain connects TRBV9 to TRBJ2-7; 8 bases match TRBD1. This sequence originates from a woman aged 30 to 39 in good health and CMV-seropositive. Material: PBMCs. DNA for the CDR3: TGTGCCAGCAGCGTAGCTACCGGGACAGGCGACGAGCAGTACTTC. The encoded protein is CASSVATGTGDEQYF.